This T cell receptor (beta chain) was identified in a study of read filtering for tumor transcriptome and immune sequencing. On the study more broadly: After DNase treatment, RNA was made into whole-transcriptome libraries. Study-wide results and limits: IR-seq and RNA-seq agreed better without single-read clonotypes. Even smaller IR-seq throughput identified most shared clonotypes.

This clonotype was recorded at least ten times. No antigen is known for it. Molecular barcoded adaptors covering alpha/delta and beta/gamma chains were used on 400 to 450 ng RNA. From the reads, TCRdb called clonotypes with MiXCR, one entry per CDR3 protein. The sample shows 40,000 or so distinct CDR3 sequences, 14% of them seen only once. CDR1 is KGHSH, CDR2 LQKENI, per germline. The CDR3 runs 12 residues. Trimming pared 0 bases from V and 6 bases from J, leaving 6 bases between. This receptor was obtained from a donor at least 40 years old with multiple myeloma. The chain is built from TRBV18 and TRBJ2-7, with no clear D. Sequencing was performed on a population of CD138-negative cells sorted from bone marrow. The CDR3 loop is CASSPPTGEQYF. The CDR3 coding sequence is TGTGCCAGCTCACCACCGACGGGCGAGCAGTACTTC.